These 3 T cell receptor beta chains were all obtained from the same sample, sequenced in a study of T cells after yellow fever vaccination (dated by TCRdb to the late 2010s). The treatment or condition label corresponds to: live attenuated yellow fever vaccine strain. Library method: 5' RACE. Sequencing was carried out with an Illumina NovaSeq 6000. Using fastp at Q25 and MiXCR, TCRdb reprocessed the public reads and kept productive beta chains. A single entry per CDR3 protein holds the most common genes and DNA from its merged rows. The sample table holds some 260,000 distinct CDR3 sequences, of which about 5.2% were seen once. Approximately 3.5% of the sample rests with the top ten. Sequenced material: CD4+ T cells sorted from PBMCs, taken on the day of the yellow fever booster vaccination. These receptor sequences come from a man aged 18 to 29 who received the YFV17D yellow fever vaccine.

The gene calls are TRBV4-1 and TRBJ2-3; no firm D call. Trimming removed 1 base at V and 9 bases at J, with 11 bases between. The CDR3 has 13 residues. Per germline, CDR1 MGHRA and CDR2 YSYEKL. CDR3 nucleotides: TGCGCCAGCAGCCAAGCGGCCCCCGAAACGCAGTATTTT. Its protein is CASSQAAPETQYF.

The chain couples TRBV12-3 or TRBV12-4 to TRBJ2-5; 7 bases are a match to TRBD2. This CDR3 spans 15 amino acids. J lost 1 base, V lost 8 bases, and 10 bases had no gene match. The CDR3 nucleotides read TGTGCCAGCCTACCGTCTAGCGGTCCCCAAGAGACCCAGTACTTC. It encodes CASLPSSGPQETQYF.

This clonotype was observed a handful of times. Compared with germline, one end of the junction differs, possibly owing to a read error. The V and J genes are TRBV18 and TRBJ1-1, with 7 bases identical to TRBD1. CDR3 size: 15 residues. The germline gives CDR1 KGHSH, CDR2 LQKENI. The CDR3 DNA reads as TGTGCCAGATCACCACCAAACAGGGGAGACACTGAAGCTTTCTTT. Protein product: CARSPPNRGDTEAFF.